These T cell receptor beta chains were read from a single sample in a study of T cell repertoires in cytomegalovirus infection. MiXCR, run by TCRdb on the reads, gives a single entry per CDR3 protein. The repertoire holds a few hundred thousand distinct CDR3 sequences, with 8% to 10% as singletons. Sequencing was done on a sample of PBMCs. These TCRs come from a human donor in good health (CMV status not recorded). Some clones in this sample may be carry-over from other donors' samples. Both conserved end residues are part of each CDR3. The D gene is left open where the match is weak. The size entry is marked missing in some rows and otherwise reads once, few, many or a size class.

TRBV7-2	many	TRBJ2-3	NA	CASSLGSGDRDTQYF	TGTGCCAGCAGCTTAGGCTCAGGGGATAGGGATACGCAGTATTTT
TRBV7-2	many	TRBJ2-3	NA	CASSLGDGGDTQYF	TGTGCCAGCAGCTTAGGGGATGGAGGGGATACGCAGTATTTT
TRBV30	few	TRBJ1-5	TRBD1	CAWSAPQGARWGNQPQHF	TGTGCCTGGAGTGCGCCACAGGGGGCGCGTTGGGGCAATCAGCCCCAGCATTTT
TRBV20-1	once	TRBJ1-2	TRBD1	CSAPDRGYGYTF	TGCAGTGCTCCGGACAGGGGTTATGGCTACACCTTC
TRBV6-1	NA	TRBJ1-5	NA	CASSELARGRQPQHF	TGTGCCAGCAGTGAACTCGCAAGGGGGAGACAGCCCCAGCATTTT
TRBV12-3/TRBV12-4	few	TRBJ2-3	NA	CASSSPGFRGTDTQYF	TGTGCCAGCAGTTCTCCAGGGTTTAGGGGCACAGATACGCAGTATTTT
TRBV6-2/TRBV6-3	NA	TRBJ2-7	TRBD1	CASKSPGQTYEQYF	TGTGCCAGCAAGAGTCCGGGACAGACTTACGAGCAGTACTTC
TRBV4-3	many	TRBJ2-1	NA	CASSPLLRGMVNEQFF	TGCGCCAGCAGCCCTCTCCTTCGGGGGATGGTGAATGAGCAGTTCTTC
TRBV2	NA	TRBJ1-1	NA	CASSEPGRNTEAFF	TGTGCCAGCAGTGAACCGGGAAGGAACACTGAAGCTTTCTTT
TRBV12-3/TRBV12-4	many	TRBJ2-1	TRBD2	CASSFLAGGDEQFF	TGTGCCAGCAGTTTCCTAGCGGGAGGGGATGAGCAGTTCTTC
TRBV25-1	NA	TRBJ2-1	NA	CASSERWPNNEQFF	TGTGCCAGCAGTGAACGATGGCCGAACAATGAGCAGTTCTTC
TRBV7-2	many	TRBJ2-7	NA	CASSFLRGSTYEQYF	TGTGCCAGCAGCTTTTTAAGGGGCTCTACTTACGAGCAGTACTTC